What follows is one T cell receptor beta chain and its context. From the RT-PCR reads, TCRdb called clonotypes with MiXCR, one entry per CDR3 protein. This sample carries more than 550,000 distinct CDR3 sequences, about an eighth of them seen once, and the ten largest clones take around 9.6%. This sample is part of a study of response to subunit inactivated influenza vaccine. Germline V gene data show CDR1 as SGHRS and CDR2 as YFSETQ. With 7 bases removed from V and 1 base from J, the gap between germline ends came to 11 bases. The CDR3 extends over 13 amino acids. This clonotype was obtained from a man aged 50-60 years who received an inactivated influenza vaccine. Here the sequenced sample was PBMCs from blood, taken on the day of vaccination. V is TRBV5-1 and J is TRBJ1-1; D ambiguous. CDR3 region: CASLWDSNTEAFF. CDR3 DNA sequence: TGCGCCAGCTTGTGGGATTCGAACACTGAAGCTTTCTTT.